Below are 25 T cell receptor beta chains sequenced from a single sample in a study of cytomegalovirus exposure and HLA in healthy donors. The PCR used 60 Vbeta and 13 Jbeta primers. TCRdb keeps only in-frame clones here, not all; method: immunoSEQ multiplex PCR. The data show 150,000 to 200,000 clones, around 80% seen once. Sequencing input: PBMCs. These receptors were taken from a male donor in good health and CMV-seropositive.

The J gene is TRBJ1-1, the V gene TRBV28, with D possibly TRBD1 on 5 matching bases. V dropped 8 bases and J dropped 1 base, with 17 bases sitting between them. In germline, CDR1 is MDHEN, CDR2 SYDVKM. The CDR3 spans 15 residues. CDR3 in amino acids: CASLGADRGNTEAFF. In DNA, the CDR3 is TGTGCCAGCCTTGGGGCAGACCGTGGGAACACTGAAGCTTTCTTT.

In this sample, this clone turned up once. J is TRBJ2-1 and V is TRBV11-2; 7 nucleotides match TRBD1. With V trimmed by 0 bases and J by 4 bases, 6 bases remained unmatched. From germline, CDR1 is SGHAT and CDR2 FQNNGV. The CDR3 has 16 amino acids. Here the CDR3 reads CASSLEPGRGYNEQFF. The CDR3 region has the DNA TGTGCCAGCAGCTTAGAGCCGGGCAGGGGGTACAATGAGCAGTTCTTC. Drawing the rest from reference TRBV11-2 and TRBJ2-1, the complete variable domain is EAGVAQSPRYKIIEKRQSVAFWCNPISGHATLYWYQQILGQGPKLLIQFQNNGVVDDSQLPKDRFSAERLKGVDSTLKIQPAKLEDSAVYLCASSLEPGRGYNEQFFGPGTRLTVL.

The rearrangement links TRBV7-8 to TRBJ2-7; 8 bases fit TRBD1. The CDR3 contains 14 residues. The V gene's germline CDR1 is SGHVS and CDR2 FQNEAQ. J gave up 5 bases and V 0 bases, and 3 bases lay outside the gene matches. The DNA of the CDR3 is TGTGCCAGCAGCTTAGCTTCAGGGGGCGACGAGCAGTACTTC. Its protein is CASSLASGGDEQYF.

The rearrangement links TRBV5-4 to TRBJ2-1, with D possibly matching TRBD2 (6 bases). Between the trimmed V and J ends, which lost 0 bases and 8 bases, there was a span of 15 bases. The CDR3 has 15 residues. CDR1 and CDR2 (germline): SGHNT, YYREEE (reference sequence). Here the CDR3 reads CASSLAYGRDDEQFF. The CDR3 nucleotides are TGTGCCAGCAGCTTGGCTTACGGGCGGGACGATGAGCAGTTCTTC. The whole variable domain, filled in from reference TRBV5-4 and TRBJ2-1, reads ETGVTQSPTHLIKTRGQQVTLRCSSQSGHNTVSWYQQALGQGPQFIFQYYREEENGRGNFPPRFSGLQFPNYSSELNVNALELDDSALYLCASSLAYGRDDEQFFGPGTRLTVL.

The chain joins TRBV6-5 to TRBJ2-1; D is possibly TRBD1 (5 bases). Trimming took off 0 bases at V and 3 bases at J, with 12 bases between the two ends. There are 16 residues in the CDR3. CDR1 is MNHEY and CDR2 is SVGAGI in the germline V gene. The CDR3 nucleotides read TGTGCCAGCAGTTACTCGATAGTTCAGGGCTACAATGAGCAGTTCTTC. Amino acids: CASSYSIVQGYNEQFF.

V is TRBV15 and J is TRBJ2-1; TRBD2 matches 7 bases. CDR3 length: 15 amino acids. Unmatched junction bases numbered 9, after V lost 4 bases and J lost 6 bases. Per the germline V gene, CDR1 is LNHNV and CDR2 is YYDKDF (reference sequence). The CDR3 loop reads CATSTRDSGGNEQFF. The CDR3 bases are TGTGCCACCAGCACAAGAGATTCGGGAGGCAATGAGCAGTTCTTC.

The V gene is TRBV30, the J gene TRBJ1-6; possibly TRBD1 for D (5 bases). Trimming stripped 1 base from V and 8 bases from J, with 6 bases between. Germline V lookup: CDR1 GTSNPN, CDR2 SVGIG (reference sequence). The CDR3 runs to 12 residues. CDR3 loop: CAWSGGDSPLHF. CDR3 in DNA: TGTGCCTGGAGTGGGGGGGATTCACCCCTCCACTTT.

CDR3 DNA sequence: TGTGCCAGCAGTTTATACTGGGAGGGCAACACTGAAGCTTTCTTT. It encodes CASSLYWEGNTEAFF. The J gene is TRBJ1-1, the V gene TRBV28, with D unresolved. The V and J ends lost 1 base and 2 bases respectively, with 11 bases between them. There are 15 residues in the CDR3. CDR1 is MDHEN, CDR2 SYDVKM, per germline.

V usage is TRBV21-1 and J usage is TRBJ2-1; the tabulated D call, TRBD1, remains unverified against the DNA. TRBV21-1 is tagged as a pseudogene. This CDR3 is 16 amino acids long. CDR3 in amino acids: CASSPRDRSSYNEQFF. DNA for the CDR3: TGTGCCAGCAGCCCCCGGGACAGGAGCTCCTACAATGAGCAGTTCTTC.

The chain recombines TRBV18 with TRBJ2-5, with 7 bases fitting TRBD1. Germline V gives CDR1 KGHSH, CDR2 LQKENI. V lost 0 bases, J lost 5 bases, and 6 bases stayed unmatched. The CDR3 sequence is 15 residues long. The CDR3 DNA sequence: TGTGCCAGCTCACCACCTAAGACAGGGTCGGAGACCCAGTACTTC. Its protein is CASSPPKTGSETQYF.

This chain connects TRBV10-2 to TRBJ2-6; unclear D gene. Trimming took 5 bases from V and 14 from J, leaving 10 bases between them. This CDR3 has 11 residues. Germline V lookup: CDR1 WSHSY, CDR2 SAAADI. CDR3 DNA sequence: TGCGCCAGCAGTCTAGATTCGATCCTGACTTTC. This translates into CASSLDSILTF.

This chain uses TRBV14 with TRBJ2-2; 8 bases are a match to TRBD1. This CDR3 is built from 16 residues. The V segment lost 4 bases and the J segment 3 bases; nucleotides outside the gene matches: 7. Per the germline V gene, CDR1 is SGHDN and CDR2 is FVKESK. The CDR3 bases are TGTGCCAGCAGCCTCAGGGGGCTTATGGACACCGGGGAGCTGTTTTTT. As protein: CASSLRGLMDTGELFF.

About this clone itself: Its ends do not fully match the called genes, so a read error is possible. The CDR3 loop reads CASGIMRNTEAFF. The CDR3 nucleotides read TGTGCCAGTGGTATAATGCGGAACACTGAAGCTTTCTTT. This chain connects TRBV19 to TRBJ1-1, with D unresolved. The CDR3 is 13 residues long. Germline lookup yields CDR1 LNHDA and CDR2 SQIVND (reference sequence). Complete variable domain (other parts from reference TRBV19 and TRBJ1-1): DGGITQSPKYLFRKEGQNVTLSCEQNLNHDAMYWYRQDPGQGLRLIYYSQIVNDFQKGDIAEGYSVSREKKESFPLTVTSAQKNPTAFYLCASGIMRNTEAFFGQGTRLTVV.

The chain links TRBV28 to TRBJ1-2, with 9 bases matching TRBD1. Germline lookup yields CDR1 MDHEN and CDR2 SYDVKM. This CDR3 region has 17 residues. J was trimmed by 9 bases and V by 4 bases; bases with no gene match: 18. The DNA of the CDR3 is TGTGCCAGCAGTTCCGGAGGGACAGGGCACGATGGGTTTCGCTACACCTTC. It yields the protein CASSSGGTGHDGFRYTF.

The gene calls are TRBV5-1 and TRBJ1-1; D might be TRBD1 (6 bases). Germline V gives CDR1 SGHRS, CDR2 YFSETQ. The CDR3 spans 13 residues. Trimming removed 8 bases at V and 2 bases at J, with 13 bases between. CDR3 nucleotide sequence: TGCGCCAGTTATCTACAGGGTAACACTGAAGCTTTCTTT. Protein sequence: CASYLQGNTEAFF.

By its share, this clone is medium-sized. This chain uses TRBV15 with TRBJ1-2; 10 nucleotides line up with TRBD1. The trim removed 0 bases at V and 6 bases at J, leaving 10 bases unmatched. Germline V gives CDR1 LNHNV, CDR2 YYDKDF (reference sequence). This CDR3 is built from 17 residues. The CDR3 region is CATSRDLETGGLNGYTF. The CDR3 DNA follows: TGTGCCACCAGCAGAGACCTAGAGACAGGGGGCCTCAATGGCTACACCTTC.

The rearrangement joins TRBV11-3 to TRBJ2-7, with TRBD2 matching over 11 bases. Trimming at V came to 5 bases and at J to 0 bases, leaving 12 bases not matched to a gene. CDR1 and CDR2 (germline): SGHNT, YENEEA. The CDR3 consists of 18 residues. CDR3 nucleotides: TGTGCCAGCAGCGGGCGCGGGACTAGCGGTCGGGGCTCCTACGAGCAGTACTTC. Encoded protein: CASSGRGTSGRGSYEQYF.

The chain carries TRBV5-4 and TRBJ2-1; D uncertain. The V gene's germline CDR1 is SGHNT and CDR2 YYREEE (reference sequence). Trimming removed 3 bases from V and 4 bases from J, with 5 bases in between. CDR3 size: 12 residues. CDR3 sequence reads: CASSSQYNEQFF. The DNA of the CDR3 is TGTGCCAGCAGCTCACAATACAATGAGCAGTTCTTC.

The J gene is TRBJ2-3, the V gene TRBV30; 8 bases match TRBD2. The germline CDR1 and CDR2 sequences are GTSNPN and SVGIG (reference sequence). This CDR3 comprises 13 residues. Trimming at V came to 4 bases and at J to 3 bases, leaving 3 bases not matched to a gene. The chain's CDR3 is CAWTAGATDTQYF. CDR3 DNA: TGTGCCTGGACAGCGGGAGCAACAGATACGCAGTATTTT.

The chain carries TRBV9 and TRBJ2-1; D is perhaps TRBD2 (6 bases). Trimming took 0 bases from V and 8 from J, leaving 15 bases between them. Per germline, CDR1 SGDLS and CDR2 YYNGEE. This CDR3 has 15 amino acids. CDR3 sequence: CASSVGGAPGDEQFF. The CDR3 region has the DNA TGTGCCAGCAGCGTAGGCGGGGCTCCTGGGGATGAGCAGTTCTTC.

This chain connects TRBV5-1 to TRBJ2-1, with 8 bases aligning to TRBD2. CDR1 and CDR2 (germline): SGHRS, YFSETQ. V was clipped by 0 bases and J by 9 bases; unmatched bases: 5. This CDR3 has 14 residues. The DNA for the CDR3 is TGCGCCAGCAGCTTGGGGACTAGCTCTAGTGAGCAGTTCTTC. Translation gives CASSLGTSSSEQFF.

The chain joins TRBV9 to TRBJ1-1; D not resolved. The CDR3 sequence is 14 residues long. V lost 4 bases to trimming and J lost 0 bases, with 10 bases between them. Germline lookup yields CDR1 SGDLS and CDR2 YYNGEE. Here the CDR3 DNA reads TGTGCCAGCAGCAAACAGTCGTTGAACACTGAAGCTTTCTTT. Translation gives CASSKQSLNTEAFF.

The chain is built from TRBV18 and TRBJ2-2; the D gene is possibly TRBD2 (5 bases). The CDR3 totals 15 residues. V lost 6 bases, J lost 7 bases, and 18 bases lay in between. The germline CDR1 and CDR2 sequences are KGHSH and LQKENI. The CDR3 loop reads CASSASGGRGGELFF. The CDR3 coding sequence is TGTGCCAGCTCCGCCTCGGGCGGGCGAGGCGGGGAGCTGTTTTTT.

The chain combines TRBV7-2 with TRBJ2-1, with a possible D match to TRBD2 (6 bases). Trimming shortened V by 5 bases and J by 4 bases, and 12 bases separated the two germline ends. Germline loops: CDR1 SGHTA, CDR2 FQGNSA. This CDR3 has 14 residues. The CDR3 DNA reads TGTGCCAGCAGCGCCCGCGGGGATTACAATGAGCAGTTCTTC. It encodes CASSARGDYNEQFF.

The DNA of the CDR3 is TGTGCCAGCAGTCTTGAGGTGTACAATGAGCAGTTCTTC. Protein product: CASSLEVYNEQFF. The V and J genes are TRBV28 and TRBJ2-1; D is unclear. V was pared by 5 bases and J by 4 bases, with 9 bases between. This CDR3 contains 13 residues. The V gene's germline CDR1 is MDHEN and CDR2 SYDVKM.